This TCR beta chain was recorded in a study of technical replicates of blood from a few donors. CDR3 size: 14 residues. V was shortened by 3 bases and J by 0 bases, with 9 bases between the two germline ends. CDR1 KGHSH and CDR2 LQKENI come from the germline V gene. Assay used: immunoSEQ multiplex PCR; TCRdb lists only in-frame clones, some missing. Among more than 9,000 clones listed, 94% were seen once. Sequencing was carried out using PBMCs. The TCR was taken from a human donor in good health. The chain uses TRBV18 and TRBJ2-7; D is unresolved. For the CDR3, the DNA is TGTGCCAGCTCACCCCTGCGGAGCTCCTACGAGCAGTACTTC. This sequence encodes CASSPLRSSYEQYF.